Listed here is a single T cell receptor beta chain. This sample is drawn from a study of blood T cell repertoires in COVID-19. About the study: Samples came from the United States, Italy and Spain, spanning acute and convalescent COVID-19. T cells, B-cell-depleted T cells, or PBMCs supplied cDNA or gDNA.

Per the study methods: Reference gene primer amplification in the assay estimated nucleated cell counts. The protocol was immunoSEQ multiplex PCR, while the TCRdb copy is restricted to in-frame clones and leaves out a portion. Clonal size and the V and J genes are those of that table, whereas D and trimming came from the DNA. Of approximately 380,000 clones listed, 85% are singletons. This CDR3 is built from 16 residues. Germline CDR1 and CDR2: SGHAT and FQNNGV. The V and J ends lost 0 bases and 2 bases, in that order; junction bases with no gene match: 6. The rearrangement uses TRBV11-2 and TRBJ2-7; 8 nucleotides agree with TRBD2. This sequence originates from a woman aged 18-35 years with acute or convalescent COVID-19. Sequencing input: peripheral blood. The CDR3 loop is CASSLDRREGPYEQYF. DNA of the CDR3: TGTGCCAGCAGCTTAGATCGACGGGAGGGACCCTACGAGCAGTACTTC.